Listed below are T cell receptor beta chains from one sample, sequenced in a study of blood T cell repertoires in COVID-19. Generated by immunoSEQ multiplex PCR, the TCRdb table keeps only in-frame clones and is missing some. This table has around 240,000 clones, 80% to 90% appearing once. The sample taken for sequencing was PBMCs or T cells enriched from blood (not recorded which). The receptors come from a woman aged 45-65 years who had recovered from COVID-19. CDR3s include the opening cysteine and the closing phenylalanine or tryptophan. D genes are given only for firm matches. Size is stated for part of the rows, as once, few or many counts, or as a class when the clone is expanded.

clone size: -
CDR3 length: 14
D gene: -
J gene: TRBJ2-7
V gene: TRBV7-7
CDR3 DNA: TGTGCTAGCAGCCCGGGACATTCTACGGGCGAGCAGTACTTC
CDR3 protein: CASSPGHSTGEQYF

clone size: -
CDR3 length: 12
D gene: -
J gene: TRBJ1-2
V gene: TRBV6-5
CDR3 DNA: TGTGCCAGCATCGACAGGAACTTTGGCTACACCTTC
CDR3 protein: CASIDRNFGYTF

clone size: -
CDR3 length: 16
D gene: -
J gene: TRBJ2-3
V gene: TRBV5-1
CDR3 DNA: TGCGCCAGCAGCCTGACAGGATCTCCTAGCACAGATACGCAGTATTTT
CDR3 protein: CASSLTGSPSTDTQYF

clone size: -
CDR3 length: 12
D gene: -
J gene: TRBJ2-7
V gene: TRBV11-3
CDR3 DNA: TGTGCCAGCAGCAACGACAGATACGAGCAGTACTTC
CDR3 protein: CASSNDRYEQYF

clone size: few
CDR3 length: 11
D gene: -
J gene: TRBJ2-7
V gene: TRBV5-5
CDR3 DNA: TGTGCCAGCAGCTTTCGTCAGGAGCAGTACTTC
CDR3 protein: CASSFRQEQYF

clone size: once
CDR3 length: 16
D gene: TRBD2
J gene: TRBJ2-1
V gene: TRBV6-2/TRBV6-3
CDR3 DNA: TGTGCCAGCAGTTACTCGAAAGCGGGAGGGGAAAATGAGCAGTTCTTC
CDR3 protein: CASSYSKAGGENEQFF

clone size: once
CDR3 length: 16
D gene: -
J gene: TRBJ2-2
V gene: TRBV7-3
CDR3 DNA: TGTGCCAGCAGCTTAACGAGCGGGCATAACACCGGGGAGCTGTTTTTT
CDR3 protein: CASSLTSGHNTGELFF

clone size: -
CDR3 length: 15
D gene: TRBD1
J gene: TRBJ2-7
V gene: TRBV28
CDR3 DNA: TGTGCCAGCAGTTTAGGGGACAGGGATCCCTACGAGCAGTACTTC
CDR3 protein: CASSLGDRDPYEQYF

clone size: -
CDR3 length: 13
D gene: TRBD1
J gene: TRBJ2-7
V gene: TRBV10-2
CDR3 DNA: TGCGCCAGCAGGTTGGGACAGACCTACGAGCAGTACTTC
CDR3 protein: CASRLGQTYEQYF

clone size: -
CDR3 length: 17
D gene: TRBD2
J gene: TRBJ2-3
V gene: TRBV19
CDR3 DNA: TGTGCCAGTAGCCCCCCTAAAGGAGCGGGAGTCCTCGATACGCAGTATTTT
CDR3 protein: CASSPPKGAGVLDTQYF

clone size: -
CDR3 length: 14
D gene: -
J gene: TRBJ2-7
V gene: TRBV5-1
CDR3 DNA: TGCGCCAGCAGCTCCAGAGCGGGCGTCTACGAGCAGTACTTC
CDR3 protein: CASSSRAGVYEQYF

clone size: -
CDR3 length: 13
D gene: -
J gene: TRBJ2-1
V gene: TRBV5-1
CDR3 DNA: TGCGCCAGCAGCCCGGGTACCTACAATGAGCAGTTCTTC
CDR3 protein: CASSPGTYNEQFF

clone size: -
CDR3 length: 14
D gene: TRBD2
J gene: TRBJ2-1
V gene: TRBV5-1
CDR3 DNA: TGCGCCAGCAGCCAGACTAGCGGCTACAATGGGCAGTTCTTC
CDR3 protein: CASSQTSGYNGQFF

clone size: -
CDR3 length: 13
D gene: -
J gene: TRBJ1-1
V gene: TRBV29-1
CDR3 DNA: TGCAGCGTTGAAGATCAGGGTGGGACTGAAGCTTTCTTT
CDR3 protein: CSVEDQGGTEAFF

clone size: few
CDR3 length: 15
D gene: TRBD1
J gene: TRBJ2-3
V gene: TRBV5-1
CDR3 DNA: TGCGCCAGCAGCTACGGACAGGGGGAAACAGATACGCAGTATTTT
CDR3 protein: CASSYGQGETDTQYF

clone size: -
CDR3 length: 16
D gene: TRBD1
J gene: TRBJ2-1
V gene: TRBV5-1
CDR3 DNA: TGCGCCAGCAGCTTGGGTGGGACAGGGGGCCACAATGAGCAGTTCTTC
CDR3 protein: CASSLGGTGGHNEQFF

clone size: once
CDR3 length: 16
D gene: TRBD2
J gene: TRBJ2-7
V gene: TRBV28
CDR3 DNA: TGTGCCAGCAACGACCTGGCTAGCGGGAGGGGCTACGAGCAGTACTTC
CDR3 protein: CASNDLASGRGYEQYF

clone size: -
CDR3 length: 18
D gene: TRBD1
J gene: TRBJ2-1
V gene: TRBV7-3
CDR3 DNA: TGTGCCAGCAGCTCTGACACTCCGGGACAGGGGTCTTACAATGAGCAGTTCTTC
CDR3 protein: CASSSDTPGQGSYNEQFF

clone size: -
CDR3 length: 15
D gene: TRBD1
J gene: TRBJ2-5
V gene: TRBV7-8
CDR3 DNA: TGTGCCAGCAGCTATAACAGGGGGCGGAGGGAGACCCAGTACTTC
CDR3 protein: CASSYNRGRRETQYF

clone size: once
CDR3 length: 13
D gene: -
J gene: TRBJ1-3
V gene: TRBV7-2
CDR3 DNA: TGTGCCAGCAGCCCCCGGACTAGGAACACCATATATTTT
CDR3 protein: CASSPRTRNTIYF

clone size: -
CDR3 length: 14
D gene: TRBD1
J gene: TRBJ2-3
V gene: TRBV5-4
CDR3 DNA: TGTGCCAGCAGCTCCGGGACAGGGGTAGATACGCAGTATTTT
CDR3 protein: CASSSGTGVDTQYF

clone size: -
CDR3 length: 13
D gene: -
J gene: TRBJ1-1
V gene: TRBV19
CDR3 DNA: TGTGCCAGTAGTATCTACGGGAACACTGAAGCTTTCTTT
CDR3 protein: CASSIYGNTEAFF

clone size: -
CDR3 length: 17
D gene: TRBD2
J gene: TRBJ2-2
V gene: TRBV24-1
CDR3 DNA: TGTGCCACCAGTGGCCCTACTAGCGGGAGAAGCGCCGGGGAGCTGTTTTTT
CDR3 protein: CATSGPTSGRSAGELFF

clone size: -
CDR3 length: 15
D gene: TRBD2
J gene: TRBJ2-1
V gene: TRBV24-1
CDR3 DNA: TGTGCCACCAGTGACCCGGGGACTAGCGGGCAGGAGCAGTTCTTC
CDR3 protein: CATSDPGTSGQEQFF

clone size: -
CDR3 length: 14
D gene: TRBD2
J gene: TRBJ2-3
V gene: TRBV11-3
CDR3 DNA: TGTGCCAGCAGCCAGCGGGGTAGCACAGATACGCAGTATTTT
CDR3 protein: CASSQRGSTDTQYF

clone size: -
CDR3 length: 15
D gene: TRBD1
J gene: TRBJ2-1
V gene: TRBV11-3
CDR3 DNA: TGTGCCAGCAGCTTAGGGCGGACAGGGAGCGATGAGCAGTTCTTC
CDR3 protein: CASSLGRTGSDEQFF

clone size: few
CDR3 length: 17
D gene: TRBD2
J gene: TRBJ2-2
V gene: TRBV3-1/TRBV3-2
CDR3 DNA: TGTGCCAGCAGCCGCACTGCGGTAGCGGGGGACACCGGGGAGCTGTTTTTT
CDR3 protein: CASSRTAVAGDTGELFF

clone size: -
CDR3 length: 15
D gene: TRBD1
J gene: TRBJ2-2
V gene: TRBV28
CDR3 DNA: TGTGCCAGCAGCTTGGGACAGGCGTGGGCCGGGGAGCTGTTTTTT
CDR3 protein: CASSLGQAWAGELFF

clone size: -
CDR3 length: 14
D gene: TRBD2
J gene: TRBJ2-5
V gene: TRBV5-4
CDR3 DNA: TGTGCCAGCAGCCGGACTAGCGCTCAAGAGACCCAGTACTTC
CDR3 protein: CASSRTSAQETQYF

clone size: -
CDR3 length: 14
D gene: -
J gene: TRBJ1-5
V gene: TRBV28
CDR3 DNA: TGTGCCAGCAGCTCCGGCCGGGGCAATCAGCCCCAGCATTTT
CDR3 protein: CASSSGRGNQPQHF

clone size: -
CDR3 length: 15
D gene: -
J gene: TRBJ1-2
V gene: TRBV28
CDR3 DNA: TGTGCCAGCACCTTGCCTGAAGGGACAAAAGATGGCTACACCTTC
CDR3 protein: CASTLPEGTKDGYTF

clone size: -
CDR3 length: 16
D gene: TRBD1
J gene: TRBJ2-1
V gene: TRBV6-1
CDR3 DNA: TGTGCCAGCAGTGAAGCCTACAGGGGGGCAAACAATGAGCAGTTCTTC
CDR3 protein: CASSEAYRGANNEQFF

clone size: -
CDR3 length: 12
D gene: -
J gene: TRBJ2-5
V gene: TRBV11-2
CDR3 DNA: TGTGCCAGCAGCTTATTCGTCGAGACCCAGTACTTC
CDR3 protein: CASSLFVETQYF

clone size: once
CDR3 length: 15
D gene: -
J gene: TRBJ1-1
V gene: TRBV27
CDR3 DNA: TGTGCCAGCAGTTTGCGAAACACAGGGCTCACTGAAGCTTTCTTT
CDR3 protein: CASSLRNTGLTEAFF

clone size: -
CDR3 length: 12
D gene: TRBD2
J gene: TRBJ2-7
V gene: TRBV2
CDR3 DNA: TGTGCCGGGGGGGGTCAGCCCTACGAGCAGTACTTC
CDR3 protein: CAGGGQPYEQYF

clone size: -
CDR3 length: 16
D gene: -
J gene: TRBJ1-2
V gene: TRBV4-1
CDR3 DNA: TGCGCCAGCAGCCACGTTCTGCTACAGGGTAACTATGGCTACACCTTC
CDR3 protein: CASSHVLLQGNYGYTF

clone size: -
CDR3 length: 14
D gene: TRBD1
J gene: TRBJ2-7
V gene: TRBV4-2
CDR3 DNA: TGTGCCAGCAGCACCGGACAGGGTTCGTACGAGCAGTACTTC
CDR3 protein: CASSTGQGSYEQYF

clone size: -
CDR3 length: 14
D gene: TRBD1
J gene: TRBJ2-3
V gene: TRBV6-5
CDR3 DNA: TGTGCCAGCAGACGAGGGACAGAACCAGATACGCAGTATTTT
CDR3 protein: CASRRGTEPDTQYF

clone size: -
CDR3 length: 15
D gene: TRBD1
J gene: TRBJ2-2
V gene: TRBV5-1
CDR3 DNA: TGCGCCAGCAGCTTGGCTTACAGGGGCACCGGGGAGCTGTTTTTT
CDR3 protein: CASSLAYRGTGELFF

clone size: once
CDR3 length: 15
D gene: -
J gene: TRBJ2-2
V gene: TRBV7-2
CDR3 DNA: TGTGCCAGCAGATCAGATAGACAGTCTACCGGGGAGCTGTTTTTT
CDR3 protein: CASRSDRQSTGELFF

clone size: -
CDR3 length: 14
D gene: -
J gene: TRBJ1-5
V gene: TRBV5-4
CDR3 DNA: TGTGCCAGCAGCTTTGGAGGGAGCAATCAGCCCCAGCATTTT
CDR3 protein: CASSFGGSNQPQHF

clone size: once
CDR3 length: 15
D gene: -
J gene: TRBJ2-2
V gene: TRBV4-2
CDR3 DNA: TGTGCCAGCAGCCGTGCGGACACGAACACCGGGGAGCTGTTTTTT
CDR3 protein: CASSRADTNTGELFF

clone size: -
CDR3 length: 11
D gene: TRBD1
J gene: TRBJ2-1
V gene: TRBV2
CDR3 DNA: TGTGCCAGCAGGGGGGACAGGGTGGAGTTCTTC
CDR3 protein: CASRGDRVEFF

clone size: -
CDR3 length: 16
D gene: TRBD2
J gene: TRBJ2-1
V gene: TRBV4-2
CDR3 DNA: TGTGCCAGCAGCCAAGAGCTAGCGGGAGAGGTCAATGAGCAGTTCTTC
CDR3 protein: CASSQELAGEVNEQFF

clone size: -
CDR3 length: 16
D gene: TRBD1
J gene: TRBJ2-5
V gene: TRBV5-1
CDR3 DNA: TGCGCCAGCAGCTTGGGACAGGGGGCCCTCGGGGAGACCCAGTACTTC
CDR3 protein: CASSLGQGALGETQYF

clone size: -
CDR3 length: 14
D gene: -
J gene: TRBJ2-1
V gene: TRBV11-3
CDR3 DNA: TGTGCCAGCAGCTTATCGGCGGATTACAATGAGCAGTTCTTC
CDR3 protein: CASSLSADYNEQFF

clone size: -
CDR3 length: 19
D gene: TRBD2
J gene: TRBJ2-5
V gene: TRBV27
CDR3 DNA: TGTGCCAGCAGGCGGGTTAGGTTAGCGGGAGATGACTCCCAAGAGACCCAGTACTTC
CDR3 protein: CASRRVRLAGDDSQETQYF

clone size: -
CDR3 length: 15
D gene: TRBD1
J gene: TRBJ2-1
V gene: TRBV2
CDR3 DNA: TGTGCCAGCAGATTGCCGGGACAGTGGTCGTATGAGCAGTTCTTC
CDR3 protein: CASRLPGQWSYEQFF

clone size: -
CDR3 length: 14
D gene: -
J gene: TRBJ1-1
V gene: TRBV11-2
CDR3 DNA: TGTGCCAGCAAACCCGGGACAACAAACACTGAAGCTTTCTTT
CDR3 protein: CASKPGTTNTEAFF

clone size: -
CDR3 length: 17
D gene: TRBD2
J gene: TRBJ2-1
V gene: TRBV19
CDR3 DNA: TGTGCCAGTACCAACATCTTGGGACTAGGGAACTACAATGAGCAGTTCTTC
CDR3 protein: CASTNILGLGNYNEQFF

clone size: -
CDR3 length: 14
D gene: TRBD1
J gene: TRBJ1-1
V gene: TRBV3-1/TRBV3-2
CDR3 DNA: TGTGCCAGCGCCAGGACAGGGTGGAAAACTGAAGCTTTCTTT
CDR3 protein: CASARTGWKTEAFF

clone size: once
CDR3 length: 16
D gene: -
J gene: TRBJ2-1
V gene: TRBV7-2
CDR3 DNA: TGTGCCGTTGTTCAGCGGCCCTATCTTCATAGCAATGAGCAGTTCTTC
CDR3 protein: CAVVQRPYLHSNEQFF